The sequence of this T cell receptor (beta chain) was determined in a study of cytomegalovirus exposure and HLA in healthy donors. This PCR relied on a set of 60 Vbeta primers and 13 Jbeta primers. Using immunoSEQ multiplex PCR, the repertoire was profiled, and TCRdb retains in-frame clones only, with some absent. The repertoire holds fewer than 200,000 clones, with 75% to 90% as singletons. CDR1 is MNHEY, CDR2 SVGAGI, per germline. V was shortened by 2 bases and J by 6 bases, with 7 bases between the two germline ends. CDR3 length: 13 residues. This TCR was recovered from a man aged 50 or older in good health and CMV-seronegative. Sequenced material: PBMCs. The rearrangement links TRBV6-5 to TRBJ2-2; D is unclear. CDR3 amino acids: CASSYPVAGELFF. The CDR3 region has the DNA TGTGCCAGCAGTTACCCAGTCGCCGGGGAGCTGTTTTTT.